Following are 18 T cell receptor beta chains from one sample sequenced in a study of PD-L1 blockade in urothelial cancer. Some clones are missing from TCRdb's copy, which holds only in-frame ones; the method was immunoSEQ multiplex PCR. The repertoire holds approximately 110,000 clones, roughly 84% seen once, with roughly 2.2% in the top ten. The sample in question was PBMCs, obtained around atezolizumab (anti-PD-L1) treatment. These receptor sequences come from a man in his fifties or sixties with urothelial cancer.

This clone was counted only a few times. This sequence joins TRBV15 and TRBJ2-1, with D uncertain. The V end lost 2 bases, the J end lost 5 bases, and 13 bases lay between the germline ends. CDR3 length: 15 amino acids. CDR1 and CDR2 from the germline V gene are LNHNV and YYDKDF (reference sequence). CDR3 bases: TGTGCCACCAGCAGACCGGGTGGTAAGGACAATGAGCAGTTCTTC. Translated: CATSRPGGKDNEQFF.

This clone was recorded once. The chain couples TRBV5-1 to TRBJ2-1; tentative D call: TRBD2 (6 bases). This CDR3 contains 15 residues. Trimming shortened V by 0 bases and J by 4 bases, and 11 bases separated the two germline ends. Germline V gene sequence: CDR1 SGHRS, CDR2 YFSETQ. CDR3 loop: CASSLGASAYNEQFF. In DNA, the CDR3 is TGCGCCAGCAGCTTGGGGGCTAGCGCTTACAATGAGCAGTTCTTC. Variable domain in full (rest from reference TRBV5-1 and TRBJ2-1): KAGVTQTPRYLIKTRGQQVTLSCSPISGHRSVSWYQQTPGQGLQFLFEYFSETQRNKGNFPGRFSGRQFSNSRSEMNVSTLELGDSALYLCASSLGASAYNEQFFGPGTRLTVL.

The gene calls are TRBV27 and TRBJ2-1, with 9 bases fitting TRBD1. The V gene end was trimmed by 10 bases and the J gene end by 0 bases; junction bases not matched to a gene: 13. Germline V gene sequence: CDR1 MNHEY, CDR2 SMNVEV (reference sequence). This CDR3 is built from 17 residues. CDR3 protein: CATGPGQGPDSYNEQFF. In DNA form, the CDR3 reads TGTGCCACTGGACCGGGACAGGGCCCCGACTCCTACAATGAGCAGTTCTTC.

V is TRBV5-1 and J is TRBJ2-2, with TRBD1 as a possible D gene (6 bases). Germline V gene sequence: CDR1 SGHRS, CDR2 YFSETQ. V was pared by 4 bases and J by 1 base, with 8 bases between. The CDR3 is 14 residues long. CDR3 DNA sequence: TGCGCCAGCAGCCCACAGGGGAACACCGGGGAGCTGTTTTTT. Translated, it gives CASSPQGNTGELFF. Drawing the rest from reference TRBV5-1 and TRBJ2-2, the complete variable domain is KAGVTQTPRYLIKTRGQQVTLSCSPISGHRSVSWYQQTPGQGLQFLFEYFSETQRNKGNFPGRFSGRQFSNSRSEMNVSTLELGDSALYLCASSPQGNTGELFFGEGSRLTVL.

The chain couples TRBV5-1 to TRBJ2-3; D is unresolved. Germline assignment: CDR1 SGHRS and CDR2 YFSETQ. V lost 0 bases and J 0 bases, leaving 14 bases between the germline ends. The CDR3 is made up of 17 amino acids. The CDR3 nucleotides read TGCGCCAGCAGCTTGGAGGCCCCGGGTGCTAGCACAGATACGCAGTATTTT. It encodes CASSLEAPGASTDTQYF.

The chain uses TRBV5-1 and TRBJ2-5; 11 nucleotides match TRBD2. The CDR3 is 16 residues long. Germline CDR1 SGHRS, CDR2 YFSETQ. The V and J ends lost 2 bases and 1 base, in that order; junction bases with no gene match: 4. The CDR3: CASSLTGTSGQETQYF. The DNA for the CDR3 is TGCGCCAGCAGCTTAACCGGGACTAGCGGCCAAGAGACCCAGTACTTC. Full variable domain (remainder filled in from reference TRBV5-1 and TRBJ2-5): KAGVTQTPRYLIKTRGQQVTLSCSPISGHRSVSWYQQTPGQGLQFLFEYFSETQRNKGNFPGRFSGRQFSNSRSEMNVSTLELGDSALYLCASSLTGTSGQETQYFGPGTRLLVL.

The chain uses TRBV6-5 and TRBJ1-2, with 7 bases identical to TRBD1. The germline V gene encodes CDR1 MNHEY and CDR2 SVGAGI. The V gene end was trimmed by 6 bases and the J gene end by 7 bases; junction bases not matched to a gene: 5. The CDR3 length is 12 residues. DNA for the CDR3: TGTGCCAGCAGATGGGACAGCTCTGGCTACACCTTC. Amino acid sequence: CASRWDSSGYTF.

This rearrangement joins TRBV7-2 to TRBJ1-2; a weak D match, TRBD1 (6 bases). CDR3 length equals 15 residues. V lost 4 bases to trimming and J lost 2 bases, with 14 bases between them. Germline CDR1 and CDR2: SGHTA and FQGNSA. The CDR3 region has the DNA TGTGCCAGCAGCTCCTTTTCCCAGGGGAACTATGGCTACACCTTC. It is translated as CASSSFSQGNYGYTF.

The V call is TRBV28, the J call TRBJ2-7, with TRBD1 matching over 7 bases. The J segment lost 9 bases and the V segment lost 7 bases, leaving 12 bases of the junction unmatched. The CDR3 length is 13 residues. CDR1 is MDHEN, CDR2 SYDVKM, per germline. The CDR3 nucleotides read TGTGCCAGCAACGTGGGGTTCAGGGGGTGGCAGTACTTC. As protein: CASNVGFRGWQYF.

The chain has TRBV5-4 and TRBJ1-1, with 9 bases lining up with TRBD1. This CDR3 spans 14 amino acids. CDR1 and CDR2 from the germline V gene are SGHNT and YYREEE (reference sequence). V lost 4 bases, J lost 1 base, and 2 bases stayed unmatched. In DNA form, the CDR3 reads TGTGCCAGCAGCCCGGGACAGGGGAACACTGAAGCTTTCTTT. Residues: CASSPGQGNTEAFF.

This chain connects TRBV6-1 to TRBJ2-1; a weak D match, TRBD2 (6 bases). Trimming left V 4 bases short and J 2 bases short, with 12 bases between. The length of the CDR3 is 15 residues. Germline CDR1 and CDR2: MNHNS and SASEGT. The CDR3 sequence: CASSARENAYNEQFF. CDR3 sequence (DNA): TGTGCCAGCAGTGCTCGGGAGAACGCCTACAATGAGCAGTTCTTC.

This clone has only one observation. This chain connects TRBV5-1 to TRBJ2-5; 13 nucleotides align to TRBD2. Germline values: CDR1 SGHRS, CDR2 YFSETQ. The CDR3 contains 16 residues. V lost 2 bases, J lost 5 bases, and 6 bases stayed unmatched. CDR3 loop: CASSLGLAGVVETQYF. In DNA form, the CDR3 reads TGCGCCAGCAGCTTAGGACTAGCGGGAGTAGTGGAGACCCAGTACTTC.

V and J are TRBV5-6 and TRBJ1-5, with 7 bases fitting TRBD1. Germline V gene lookup returns CDR1 SGHDT and CDR2 YYEEEE. The V and J ends lost 0 bases and 3 bases, in that order; junction bases with no gene match: 3. The CDR3 covers 15 residues. The CDR3 DNA reads as TGTGCCAGCAGCTTGGCGGACAGGCCCAATCAGCCCCAGCATTTT. As protein: CASSLADRPNQPQHF.

This clone was recorded only once. V is TRBV13 and J is TRBJ2-7; weak D call: TRBD1 (6 bases). The germline CDR1 and CDR2 sequences are PRHDT and FYEKMQ (reference sequence). Trimming stripped 5 bases from V and 6 bases from J, with 11 bases between. CDR3 length equals 12 residues. The chain's CDR3 is CASSTTGIEQYF. The CDR3 bases are TGTGCCAGCAGCACCACAGGGATCGAGCAGTACTTC.

This chain links TRBV19 with TRBJ1-4; D unclear. The CDR3 consists of 15 residues. Per germline, CDR1 LNHDA and CDR2 SQIVND (reference sequence). Between the trimmed V and J ends, which lost 7 bases and 0 bases, there was a span of 12 bases. CDR3 amino acids: CASTHTFTTNEKLFF. DNA for the CDR3: TGTGCCAGTACGCATACTTTCACAACTAATGAAAAACTGTTTTTT.

This clone has just one count. The rearrangement uses TRBV5-1 and TRBJ2-7, with 8 positions matching TRBD1. Germline lookup yields CDR1 SGHRS and CDR2 YFSETQ. The CDR3 is made up of 15 amino acids. Trimming removed 0 bases from V and 0 bases from J; junction bases left unmatched: 2. The CDR3 sequence is CASSLGQGSSYEQYF. As DNA, the CDR3 is TGCGCCAGCAGCTTGGGACAGGGGAGCTCCTACGAGCAGTACTTC.

The V and J genes are TRBV5-1 and TRBJ2-2; no clear D gene. Per the germline V gene, CDR1 is SGHRS and CDR2 is YFSETQ. This CDR3 comprises 14 residues. Trimming pared 2 bases from V and 0 bases from J, leaving 5 bases between. CDR3 sequence reads: CASSLSSNTGELFF. As DNA, the CDR3 is TGCGCCAGCAGCTTATCATCGAACACCGGGGAGCTGTTTTTT.

The chain employs TRBV27 and TRBJ2-5; 7 bases are shared with TRBD2. The CDR3 has 13 amino acids. In germline, CDR1 is MNHEY, CDR2 SMNVEV (reference sequence). J gave up 5 bases and V 5 bases, and 5 bases lay outside the gene matches. The CDR3 DNA reads as TGTGCCAGCAGTCGAGGAGCGGGGGAGACCCAGTACTTC. Translation: CASSRGAGETQYF.